Sequencing of this T cell receptor beta chain was carried out in a study of OX40 agonist ivuxolimab in advanced cancers. General study findings and limits: The average count of expanded clones was higher among CD8+ T cells than among CD4+.

TCRdb's copy holds only in-frame clones and misses some; the assay was immunoSEQ multiplex PCR. Of 65,000 to 100,000 clones in the sample, about 86% were seen once. Details on this clone: Its specificity is not known.

Sequenced here: CD4+ or CD8+ T cells sorted from blood, sampled in a trial of the OX40 agonist ivuxolimab. This receptor was obtained from an adult with an advanced solid tumor such as melanoma, head and neck, liver or kidney cancer.

The CDR3 sequence is CASSYGSNQPQHF. CDR3 in DNA: TGTGCCAGCAGTTACGGCAGCAATCAGCCCCAGCATTTT. The gene calls are TRBV6-5 and TRBJ1-5; D gene uncertain. This CDR3 region has 13 residues. V shed 2 bases and J shed 1 base, with 3 bases lying between them. CDR1 MNHEY and CDR2 SVGAGI come from the germline V gene.